Listed below are T cell receptor beta chains from one sample, sequenced in a study of chemoradiotherapy in HPV16-positive cancers. Clones were read by immunoSEQ multiplex PCR, and TCRdb kept only the in-frame ones, dropping some. The sample includes roughly 14,000 clones, approximately 91% of them seen just once. The specimen comprised blood, sampled from a patient who underwent chemoradiotherapy. The receptors shown here come from a human donor with HPV-associated anogenital cancer. Each CDR3 is given with its conserved first and last residue. The order of the fields is clone size, J gene, V gene, D gene, CDR3 DNA, CDR3 protein. D genes are given only for firm matches. Part of the rows lack a size; the others show once, few, many or a class for expanded clones.

size: NA; J: TRBJ1-4; V: TRBV18; D: NA; DNA: TGTGCCAGCTCACCATTAGGTGTACCTAATGAAAAACTGTTTTTT; CDR3: CASSPLGVPNEKLFF
size: NA; J: TRBJ1-3; V: TRBV11-2; D: TRBD1; DNA: TGTGCCAGCAGCTTAGATTTTACAGGGGCTATCTCTGGAAACACCATATATTTT; CDR3: CASSLDFTGAISGNTIYF
size: NA; J: TRBJ1-3; V: TRBV7-2; D: NA; DNA: TGTGCCAGCAGCTTACAACCAGGGTATATCTCTGGAAACACCATATATTTT; CDR3: CASSLQPGYISGNTIYF
size: NA; J: TRBJ1-1; V: TRBV29-1; D: NA; DNA: TGCAGCGTTGAAACAGTTGAAGCTTTCTTT; CDR3: CSVETVEAFF
size: NA; J: TRBJ1-2; V: TRBV10-3; D: NA; DNA: TGTGCCATCAGTGAGCCGTGGGGCACGACCGAGGGCTACACCTTC; CDR3: CAISEPWGTTEGYTF
size: NA; J: TRBJ1-6; V: TRBV18; D: NA; DNA: TGTGCCAGCTCACCACAGGGGACAAATTCACCCCTCCACTTT; CDR3: CASSPQGTNSPLHF
size: NA; J: TRBJ1-3; V: TRBV28; D: NA; DNA: TGTGCCAGCAGCCCAGTGGGGTCCGGAAACACCATATATTTT; CDR3: CASSPVGSGNTIYF
size: NA; J: TRBJ1-1; V: TRBV6-1; D: NA; DNA: TGTGCCAGCAGTGAAGACTGGGCCGGGACTGAAGCTTTCTTT; CDR3: CASSEDWAGTEAFF
size: NA; J: TRBJ1-2; V: TRBV7-3; D: TRBD1; DNA: TGTGCCAGCAGCCGGGACAGGGGGCTTGGCTACACCTTC; CDR3: CASSRDRGLGYTF
size: NA; J: TRBJ2-7; V: TRBV19; D: TRBD1; DNA: TGTGCCAGTAGTATTCAGGGGGTGGGCGAGCAGTACTTC; CDR3: CASSIQGVGEQYF
size: NA; J: TRBJ2-2; V: TRBV2; D: NA; DNA: TGTGCCAGCAGTGAGTCCGCCATCAACGGGGAGCTGTTTTTT; CDR3: CASSESAINGELFF
size: NA; J: TRBJ2-3; V: TRBV5-1; D: NA; DNA: TGCGCCAGCAGCCCCGCCGGGGCAGGGGGCACAGATACGCAGTATTTT; CDR3: CASSPAGAGGTDTQYF
size: NA; J: TRBJ1-1; V: TRBV7-2; D: NA; DNA: TGTGCCAGCAGCTTGGGAACTTGGCCTAACACTGAAGCTTTCTTT; CDR3: CASSLGTWPNTEAFF
size: NA; J: TRBJ1-5; V: TRBV6-6; D: NA; DNA: TGTGCCAGCCGGGGGGGGAGCAGCAATCAGCCCCAGCATTTT; CDR3: CASRGGSSNQPQHF
size: NA; J: TRBJ2-2; V: TRBV9; D: TRBD2; DNA: TGTGCCAGCAGCGTTTCCGGGACTAGTGCCTTGAACACCGGGGAGCTGTTTTTT; CDR3: CASSVSGTSALNTGELFF
size: NA; J: TRBJ2-2; V: TRBV18; D: NA; DNA: TGTGCCAGCTCTAAGCTCGGGACACGACCCCTGAGGAACACCGGGGAGCTGTTTTTT; CDR3: CASSKLGTRPLRNTGELFF
size: NA; J: TRBJ1-1; V: TRBV7-2; D: TRBD1; DNA: TGTGCCAGCAGCTTAGCGGCCGGGACAGGGGGCTTAGCGGCTTTCTTT; CDR3: CASSLAAGTGGLAAFF
size: once; J: TRBJ2-4; V: TRBV19; D: TRBD1; DNA: TGTGCCAGTAGTATAGTGGGTGGACAGGGGGCGGCCAAAAACATTCAGTACTTC; CDR3: CASSIVGGQGAAKNIQYF
size: NA; J: TRBJ1-1; V: TRBV9; D: TRBD1; DNA: TGTGCCAGCAGCGTAGAAGGGGGCGCGCCTGAAGCTTTCTTT; CDR3: CASSVEGGAPEAFF
size: NA; J: TRBJ1-5; V: TRBV18; D: TRBD1; DNA: TGTGCCAGCTCACCCAGGCGTACAGGGGCCGCCAATCAGCCCCAGCATTTT; CDR3: CASSPRRTGAANQPQHF
size: NA; J: TRBJ2-7; V: TRBV7-8; D: TRBD1; DNA: TGTGCCAGCAGCTTCCGGGACAGGGAAGGGATTAGCTACGAGCAGTACTTC; CDR3: CASSFRDREGISYEQYF
size: few; J: TRBJ1-6; V: TRBV5-1; D: TRBD1; DNA: TGCGCCAGCAGCCTGACGGGACAGGGCCGGTCACCCCTCCACTTT; CDR3: CASSLTGQGRSPLHF
size: NA; J: TRBJ2-1; V: TRBV5-1; D: NA; DNA: TGCGCCAGCAGCTTCCGGGACACCTCCTACAATGAGCAGTTCTTC; CDR3: CASSFRDTSYNEQFF
size: NA; J: TRBJ2-2; V: TRBV5-6; D: NA; DNA: TGTGCCAGCAGCTTTGACAGGTTCGCGAACACCGGGGAGCTGTTTTTT; CDR3: CASSFDRFANTGELFF
size: NA; J: TRBJ2-3; V: TRBV11-3; D: NA; DNA: TGTGCCAGCAGCTTAGATTCCGGGCCCACAGATACGCAGTATTTT; CDR3: CASSLDSGPTDTQYF
size: NA; J: TRBJ1-1; V: TRBV6-1; D: NA; DNA: TGTGCCAGCAGTGAAGCGCTTGCTTCGCCGTGGGCCATCATGAACACTGAAGCTTTCTTT; CDR3: CASSEALASPWAIMNTEAFF
size: NA; J: TRBJ2-7; V: TRBV6-1; D: TRBD2; DNA: TGTGCCAGCCGGACTAGCGGGGGCTACGAGCAGTACTTC; CDR3: CASRTSGGYEQYF
size: NA; J: TRBJ1-2; V: TRBV5-1; D: TRBD1; DNA: TGCGCCAGCAGGTTTCCGGGACAGGGGGGCAATAACTATGGCTACACCTTC; CDR3: CASRFPGQGGNNYGYTF
size: NA; J: TRBJ2-7; V: TRBV19; D: NA; DNA: TGTGCCAGTAGTATAGAATTCGGCGCTGGGGCCTACGAGCAGTACTTC; CDR3: CASSIEFGAGAYEQYF
size: NA; J: TRBJ2-3; V: TRBV5-3; D: TRBD1; DNA: TGTGCCAACAGGGGTTCTAGCACAGATACGCAGTATTTT; CDR3: CANRGSSTDTQYF
size: NA; J: TRBJ2-1; V: TRBV30; D: TRBD1; DNA: TGTGCCTGGAGTGAAGGGACAGGGGCCAACAATGAGCAGTTCTTC; CDR3: CAWSEGTGANNEQFF
size: NA; J: TRBJ2-2; V: TRBV7-9; D: NA; DNA: TGTGCCAGGACTTTTTCGGGCACCGGGGAGCTGTTTTTT; CDR3: CARTFSGTGELFF
size: NA; J: TRBJ1-1; V: TRBV11-2; D: NA; DNA: TGTGCCAGCAGCTTACAGGGGCCCACTGAAGCTTTCTTT; CDR3: CASSLQGPTEAFF
size: NA; J: TRBJ2-7; V: TRBV7-9; D: TRBD1; DNA: TGTGCCAGCAGCACACTTAAGGGGGCTTACTACGAGCAGTACTTC; CDR3: CASSTLKGAYYEQYF
size: NA; J: TRBJ2-1; V: TRBV6-6; D: NA; DNA: TGTGCCAGCGGAACCGGGATCTTCTACAATGAGCAGTTCTTC; CDR3: CASGTGIFYNEQFF
size: NA; J: TRBJ2-1; V: TRBV2; D: TRBD2; DNA: TGTGCCAGCAGTGGAATAGCGGGGGGGCCCCACAATGAGCAGTTCTTC; CDR3: CASSGIAGGPHNEQFF
size: NA; J: TRBJ1-1; V: TRBV27; D: NA; DNA: TGTGCCAGCAGTTTTCGGCGGGGTTTGAACACTGAAGCTTTCTTT; CDR3: CASSFRRGLNTEAFF
size: few; J: TRBJ1-6; V: TRBV2; D: TRBD1; DNA: TGTGCCAGCAGGACCGGGACAGGGTCACCCCTCCACTTT; CDR3: CASRTGTGSPLHF
size: NA; J: TRBJ2-5; V: TRBV5-8; D: TRBD1; DNA: TGTGCCAGCAGTACAGGGGTTCCTTTTATGGCCCAGTACTTC; CDR3: CASSTGVPFMAQYF
size: NA; J: TRBJ2-2; V: TRBV2; D: NA; DNA: TGTGCCAGCAGTACCCCGGCAACACTGACCGGGGAGCTGTTTTTT; CDR3: CASSTPATLTGELFF
size: NA; J: TRBJ1-2; V: TRBV27; D: NA; DNA: TGTGCCAGCAGTTTATCCTGGCTGGATGGCTACACCTTC; CDR3: CASSLSWLDGYTF
size: NA; J: TRBJ2-1; V: TRBV12-5; D: NA; DNA: TGTGCTAGTGGTTTGATCGGGTCTCGATACAATGAGCAGTTCTTC; CDR3: CASGLIGSRYNEQFF
size: NA; J: TRBJ2-7; V: TRBV7-9; D: TRBD1; DNA: TGTGCCAGCAGTCACGGGCAGGGGGAAGAAAAGCAGTACTTC; CDR3: CASSHGQGEEKQYF
size: NA; J: TRBJ1-1; V: TRBV11-2; D: NA; DNA: TGTGCCAGCAGCTTAATTAGGCGGGGAGCCCAACCGAACACTGAAGCTTTCTTT; CDR3: CASSLIRRGAQPNTEAFF
size: NA; J: TRBJ1-2; V: TRBV19; D: NA; DNA: TGTGCCACCAAATCGGTCAGGGAGCATTATGGCTACACCTTC; CDR3: CATKSVREHYGYTF
size: NA; J: TRBJ1-5; V: TRBV5-6; D: NA; DNA: TGTGCCAGCAGCTTGGCCGGGTGGCTGGGAGGCAATCAGCCCCAGCATTTT; CDR3: CASSLAGWLGGNQPQHF
size: NA; J: TRBJ2-1; V: TRBV5-6; D: NA; DNA: TGTGCCAGCAGCTTTGGTTATGGGAACAATGAGCAGTTCTTC; CDR3: CASSFGYGNNEQFF
size: NA; J: TRBJ1-4; V: TRBV30; D: NA; DNA: TGTGCCTGGAGAAGAGATTGGGCTAATGAAAAACTGTTTTTT; CDR3: CAWRRDWANEKLFF
size: NA; J: TRBJ2-3; V: TRBV4-2; D: NA; DNA: TGTGCCAGCAGCCAAGCACCGGGGGCAGATACGCAGTATTTT; CDR3: CASSQAPGADTQYF
size: NA; J: TRBJ2-7; V: TRBV18; D: NA; DNA: TGTGCCAGCTCACCGCGGGCCTTTGTATACGAGCAGTACTTC; CDR3: CASSPRAFVYEQYF
size: NA; J: TRBJ1-6; V: TRBV7-2; D: NA; DNA: TGTGCCAGCAGTTTTGAGCTTAATTCACCCCTCCACTTT; CDR3: CASSFELNSPLHF
size: NA; J: TRBJ1-2; V: TRBV6-5; D: NA; DNA: TGTGCCACCCATGACTCCGGCCGATCTAACTATGGCTACACCTTC; CDR3: CATHDSGRSNYGYTF
size: NA; J: TRBJ2-2; V: TRBV11-1; D: NA; DNA: TGTGCCAGCAGCTTAGAGGGGGGATACACCGGGGAGCTGTTTTTT; CDR3: CASSLEGGYTGELFF
size: NA; J: TRBJ2-7; V: TRBV5-5; D: NA; DNA: TGTGCCAGCAGCCCTCTCGGAACGGGGGTTTATAACGAGCAGTACTTC; CDR3: CASSPLGTGVYNEQYF
size: NA; J: TRBJ2-7; V: TRBV11-3; D: NA; DNA: TGTGCCAGCAGCCAGAGGGACCGCGGCTCCTACGAGCAGTACTTC; CDR3: CASSQRDRGSYEQYF
size: once; J: TRBJ2-7; V: TRBV7-2; D: TRBD1; DNA: TGTGCCAGCAGCCCCCGGACAGGGGGCTACGAGCAGTACTTC; CDR3: CASSPRTGGYEQYF
size: once; J: TRBJ1-3; V: TRBV9; D: NA; DNA: TGTGCCAGCGGACCTAGGGGCTCCGGAAACACCATATATTTT; CDR3: CASGPRGSGNTIYF
size: NA; J: TRBJ1-2; V: TRBV4-2; D: TRBD1; DNA: TGTGCCAGCAGCCAAGATGTGATTCCGGGACAGTCATTAAAAGGCTACACCTTC; CDR3: CASSQDVIPGQSLKGYTF
size: NA; J: TRBJ2-5; V: TRBV30; D: NA; DNA: TGTGCCTGGGGGGGAGGGGACACAGGGGCGATGTACCAAGAGACCCAGTACTTC; CDR3: CAWGGGDTGAMYQETQYF